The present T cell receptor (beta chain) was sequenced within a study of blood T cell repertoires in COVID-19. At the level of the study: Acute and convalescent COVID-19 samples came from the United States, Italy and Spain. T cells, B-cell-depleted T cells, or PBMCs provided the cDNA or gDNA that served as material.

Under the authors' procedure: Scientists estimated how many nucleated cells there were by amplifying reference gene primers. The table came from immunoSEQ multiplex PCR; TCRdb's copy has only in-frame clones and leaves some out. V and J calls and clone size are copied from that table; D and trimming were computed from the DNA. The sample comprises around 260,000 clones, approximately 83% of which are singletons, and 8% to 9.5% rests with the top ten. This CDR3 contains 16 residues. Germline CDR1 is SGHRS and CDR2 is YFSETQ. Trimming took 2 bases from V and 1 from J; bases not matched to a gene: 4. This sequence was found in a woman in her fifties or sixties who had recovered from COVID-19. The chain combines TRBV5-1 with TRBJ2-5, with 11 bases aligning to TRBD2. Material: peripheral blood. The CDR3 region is CASSLIAGGPQETQYF. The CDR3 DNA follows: TGCGCCAGCAGCTTAATAGCGGGGGGGCCCCAAGAGACCCAGTACTTC. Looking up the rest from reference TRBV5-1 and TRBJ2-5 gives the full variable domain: KAGVTQTPRYLIKTRGQQVTLSCSPISGHRSVSWYQQTPGQGLQFLFEYFSETQRNKGNFPGRFSGRQFSNSRSEMNVSTLELGDSALYLCASSLIAGGPQETQYFGPGTRLLVL.